Following are 11 T cell receptor beta chains from one sample sequenced in a study of technical replicates of blood from several donors. Repertoires were generated with immunoSEQ multiplex PCR, while TCRdb's copy carries only in-frame clones and drops some. The table shows more than 60,000 clones, with about 92% occurring only once. The material sequenced was T cells isolated from PBMCs. These receptors were collected from a human donor in good health.

This clone appeared once. This chain's CDR3 is CASSQVPGYNEQFF. For the CDR3, the DNA is TGTGCCAGCAGCCAAGTACCGGGCTACAATGAGCAGTTCTTC. The chain couples TRBV14 to TRBJ2-1; no clear D. Trimming removed 1 base from V and 3 bases from J, with 7 bases in between. Germline CDR1 and CDR2: SGHDN and FVKESK. The CDR3 has 14 residues.

J is TRBJ2-7 and V is TRBV10-3, with 8 bases matching TRBD2. J was trimmed by 3 bases and V by 2 bases; bases with no gene match: 6. This CDR3 is built from 15 residues. Germline assignment: CDR1 ENHRY and CDR2 SYGVKD. In DNA form, the CDR3 reads TGTGCCATCAGTGAGAGTCTAGCGGGCTACTACGAGCAGTACTTC. It is translated as CAISESLAGYYEQYF.

The chain carries TRBV6-5 and TRBJ1-1; the D is unclear. V was cut by 0 bases and J by 1 base, with 6 bases left in between. This CDR3 spans 14 amino acids. Looked up from germline, CDR1 is MNHEY and CDR2 is SVGAGI. CDR3 coding DNA: TGTGCCAGCAGTTACTCCCGGGGGAACACTGAAGCTTTCTTT. This translates into CASSYSRGNTEAFF.

The V gene is TRBV11-1, the J gene TRBJ2-3, with 10 bases aligning to TRBD2. Germline CDR1 SGHAT, CDR2 FQDESV (reference sequence). After removal of 5 bases from V and 3 bases from J, the junction contained 5 bases not matched to a gene. CDR3 length: 15 amino acids. The CDR3, as DNA: TGTGCCAGCAGCCTATTAGCGGGAGGAACAGATACGCAGTATTTT. Translated: CASSLLAGGTDTQYF.

The chain couples TRBV6-6 to TRBJ2-3; D is ambiguous. Germline lookup yields CDR1 MNHNY and CDR2 SVGAGI (reference sequence). The CDR3 sequence is 13 residues long. The V end was cut by 5 bases, the J end by 4 bases, with 10 bases between. The CDR3 sequence: CASSTQRSDTQYF. The CDR3 DNA reads TGTGCCAGCAGTACTCAACGGTCAGATACGCAGTATTTT.

The chain couples TRBV13 to TRBJ2-2; 7 bases are shared with TRBD2. The ends lost 8 bases at V and 4 bases at J; junction bases unmatched: 19. Germline values: CDR1 PRHDT, CDR2 FYEKMQ (reference sequence). The CDR3 has 18 residues. CDR3 loop: CASPGVPKPGLRTGELFF. Written as DNA, the CDR3 is TGTGCCAGCCCCGGGGTTCCGAAACCGGGACTACGCACCGGGGAGCTGTTTTTT. The variable domain in full, with the rest retrieved from reference TRBV13 and TRBJ2-2, is AAGVIQSPRHLIKEKRETATLKCYPIPRHDTVYWYQQGPGQDPQFLISFYEKMQSDKGSIPDRFSAQQFSDYHSELNMSSLELGDSALYFCASPGVPKPGLRTGELFFGEGSRLTVL.

The rearrangement links TRBV10-3 to TRBJ2-1; 8 bases map to TRBD2. The V gene's germline CDR1 is ENHRY and CDR2 SYGVKD. The CDR3 is made up of 13 amino acids. V was pared by 6 bases and J by 2 bases, with 0 bases of the junction left unmatched. CDR3 nucleotides: TGTGCCATCAGACTAGCGGCCTACAATGAGCAGTTCTTC. This translates into CAIRLAAYNEQFF.

Note on this clone: One end of the junction does not line up with germline, which may come from a read error. This chain uses TRBV7-7 with TRBJ2-2, with 7 bases lining up with TRBD1. The CDR3 sequence is 14 residues long. The germline V gene encodes CDR1 SSHAT and CDR2 FNYEAQ (reference sequence). In DNA, the CDR3 is TGTGCTAGCAGCCCACTTGACAGGGCCGGGGAGCTGTTTTTT. This gives the protein CASSPLDRAGELFF. The full variable domain, with the rest looked up from reference TRBV7-7 and TRBJ2-2, is GAGVSQSPRYKVTKRGQDVTLRCDPISSHATLYWYQQALGQGPEFLTYFNYEAQPDKSGLPSDRFSAERPEGSISTLTIQRTEQRDSAMYRCASSPLDRAGELFFGEGSRLTVL.

The rearrangement uses TRBV5-1 and TRBJ2-7, with TRBD2 identical over 14 bases. Germline assignment: CDR1 SGHRS and CDR2 YFSETQ. The J segment lost 4 bases and the V segment lost 3 bases, leaving 9 bases of the junction unmatched. There are 17 residues in the CDR3. In DNA, the CDR3 is TGCGCCAGCAGCTACGGGACTAGCGGGAGTTGGGATTACGAGCAGTACTTC. It codes for CASSYGTSGSWDYEQYF.

This clone appeared a few times. This chain connects TRBV20-1 to TRBJ1-1; D unresolved. The V and J ends lost 8 bases and 4 bases respectively, with 11 bases between them. This CDR3 is built from 11 residues. The germline V gene encodes CDR1 DFQATT and CDR2 SNEGSKA (reference sequence). The CDR3 DNA is TGCAGTCCTACTTCGGTCACTGAAGCTTTCTTT. It codes for CSPTSVTEAFF.

This sequence joins TRBV10-2 and TRBJ2-7; 14 nucleotides align to TRBD2. The trim removed 8 bases at V and 4 bases at J, leaving 13 bases unmatched. The CDR3 runs to 17 residues. Germline CDR1 is WSHSY and CDR2 is SAAADI. The CDR3 loop is CASGWGLAGAGPYEQYF. CDR3 DNA sequence: TGCGCCAGCGGCTGGGGACTAGCGGGAGCGGGGCCTTACGAGCAGTACTTC.